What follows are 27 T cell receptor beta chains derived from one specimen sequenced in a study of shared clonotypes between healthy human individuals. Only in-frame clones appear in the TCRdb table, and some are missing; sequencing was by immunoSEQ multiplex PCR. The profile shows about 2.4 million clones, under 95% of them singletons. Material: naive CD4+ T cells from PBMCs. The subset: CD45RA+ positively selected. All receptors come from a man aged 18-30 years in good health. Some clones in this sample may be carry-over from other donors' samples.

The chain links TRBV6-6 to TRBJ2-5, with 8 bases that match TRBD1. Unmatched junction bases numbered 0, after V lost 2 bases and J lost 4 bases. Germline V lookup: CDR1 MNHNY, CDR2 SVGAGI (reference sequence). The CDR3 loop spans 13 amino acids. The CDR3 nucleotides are TGTGCCAGCAGTTACGGGACAGGAGAGACCCAGTACTTC. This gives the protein CASSYGTGETQYF.

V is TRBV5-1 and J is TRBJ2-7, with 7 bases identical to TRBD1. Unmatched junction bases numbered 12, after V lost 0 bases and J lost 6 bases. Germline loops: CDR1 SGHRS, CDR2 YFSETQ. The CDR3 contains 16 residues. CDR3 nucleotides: TGCGCCAGCAGCTTGGTAGGGACAGCCTACCTACTCGAGCAGTACTTC. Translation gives CASSLVGTAYLLEQYF.

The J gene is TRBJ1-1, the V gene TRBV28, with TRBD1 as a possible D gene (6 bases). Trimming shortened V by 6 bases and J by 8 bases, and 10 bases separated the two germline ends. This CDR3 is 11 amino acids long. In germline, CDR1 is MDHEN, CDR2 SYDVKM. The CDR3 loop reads CASRSQGEAFF. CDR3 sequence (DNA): TGTGCCAGCAGATCCCAGGGGGAAGCTTTCTTT. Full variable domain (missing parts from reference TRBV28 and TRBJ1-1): DVKVTQSSRYLVKRTGEKVFLECVQDMDHENMFWYRQDPGLGLRLIYFSYDVKMKEKGDIPEGYSVSREKKERFSLILESASTNQTSMYLCASRSQGEAFFGQGTRLTVV.

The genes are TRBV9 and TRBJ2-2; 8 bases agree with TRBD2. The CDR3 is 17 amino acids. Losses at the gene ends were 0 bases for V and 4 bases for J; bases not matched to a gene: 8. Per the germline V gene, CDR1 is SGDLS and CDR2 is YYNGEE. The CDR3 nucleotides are TGTGCCAGCAGCGTAGGGCCGGCGGGACTAGGCACCGGGGAGCTGTTTTTT. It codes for CASSVGPAGLGTGELFF.

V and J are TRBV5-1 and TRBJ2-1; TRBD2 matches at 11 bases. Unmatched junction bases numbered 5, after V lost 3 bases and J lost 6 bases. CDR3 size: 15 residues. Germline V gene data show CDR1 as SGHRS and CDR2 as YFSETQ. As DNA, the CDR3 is TGCGCCAGCAGCTGGATAGCGGGAGGGCCCAATGAGCAGTTCTTC. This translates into CASSWIAGGPNEQFF. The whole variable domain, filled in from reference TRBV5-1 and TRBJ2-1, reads KAGVTQTPRYLIKTRGQQVTLSCSPISGHRSVSWYQQTPGQGLQFLFEYFSETQRNKGNFPGRFSGRQFSNSRSEMNVSTLELGDSALYLCASSWIAGGPNEQFFGPGTRLTVL.

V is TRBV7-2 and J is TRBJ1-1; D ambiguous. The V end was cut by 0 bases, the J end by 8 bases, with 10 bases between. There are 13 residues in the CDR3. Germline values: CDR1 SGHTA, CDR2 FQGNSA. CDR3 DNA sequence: TGTGCCAGCAGCTTAGCACAGCCCGGAGAAGCTTTCTTT. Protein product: CASSLAQPGEAFF.

The CDR3 here is CASSARGTGVGYTF. CDR3 bases: TGTGCCAGCAGCGCGAGGGGGACAGGGGTTGGCTACACCTTC. V is TRBV9 and J is TRBJ1-2; TRBD1 aligns across 10 bases. The CDR3 extends over 14 amino acids. Germline V gene sequence: CDR1 SGDLS, CDR2 YYNGEE. Trimming removed 3 bases from V and 7 bases from J; junction bases left unmatched: 6. The whole variable domain, filled in from reference TRBV9 and TRBJ1-2, reads DSGVTQTPKHLITATGQRVTLRCSPRSGDLSVYWYQQSLDQGLQFLIQYYNGEERAKGNILERFSAQQFPDLHSELNLSSLELGDSALYFCASSARGTGVGYTFGSGTRLTVV.

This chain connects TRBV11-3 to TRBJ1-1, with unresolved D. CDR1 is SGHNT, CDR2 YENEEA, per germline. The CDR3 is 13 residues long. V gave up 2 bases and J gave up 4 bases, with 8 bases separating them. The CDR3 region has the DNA TGTGCCAGCAGCTTATCATTCAGCACTGAAGCTTTCTTT. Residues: CASSLSFSTEAFF.

CDR3 sequence: CASSLAATSYEQYF. The CDR3 coding sequence is TGCGCCAGCAGCTTGGCAGCGACATCCTACGAGCAGTACTTC. The J gene is TRBJ2-7, the V gene TRBV5-1; D remains ambiguous. The V gene lost 0 bases and the J gene lost 1 base, with 8 bases spanning the gap. The CDR3 runs to 14 residues. The germline V gene encodes CDR1 SGHRS and CDR2 YFSETQ.

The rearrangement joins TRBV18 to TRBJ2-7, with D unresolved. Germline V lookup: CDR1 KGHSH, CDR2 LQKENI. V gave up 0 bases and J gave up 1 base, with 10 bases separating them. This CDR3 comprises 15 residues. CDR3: CASSPPGLYSYEQYF. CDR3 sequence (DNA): TGTGCCAGCTCACCACCGGGCCTTTATTCCTACGAGCAGTACTTC.

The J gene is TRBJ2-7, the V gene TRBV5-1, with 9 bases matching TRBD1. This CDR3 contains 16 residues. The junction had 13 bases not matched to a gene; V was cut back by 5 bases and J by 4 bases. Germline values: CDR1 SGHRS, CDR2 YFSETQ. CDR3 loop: CASRAGTGNGGYEQYF. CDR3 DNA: TGCGCCAGCAGGGCCGGGACAGGGAATGGGGGGTACGAGCAGTACTTC.

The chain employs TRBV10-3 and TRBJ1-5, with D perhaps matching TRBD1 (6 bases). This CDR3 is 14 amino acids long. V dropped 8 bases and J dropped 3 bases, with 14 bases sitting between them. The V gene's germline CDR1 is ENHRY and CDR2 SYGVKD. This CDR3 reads CAIAPDRLNQPQHF. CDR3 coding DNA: TGTGCCATCGCACCTGACAGGCTCAATCAGCCCCAGCATTTT.

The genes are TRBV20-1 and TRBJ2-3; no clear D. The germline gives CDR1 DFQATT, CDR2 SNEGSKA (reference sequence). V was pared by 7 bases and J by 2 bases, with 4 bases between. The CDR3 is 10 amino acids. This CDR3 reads CSVNTDTQYF. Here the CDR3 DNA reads TGCAGTGTTAACACAGATACGCAGTATTTT.

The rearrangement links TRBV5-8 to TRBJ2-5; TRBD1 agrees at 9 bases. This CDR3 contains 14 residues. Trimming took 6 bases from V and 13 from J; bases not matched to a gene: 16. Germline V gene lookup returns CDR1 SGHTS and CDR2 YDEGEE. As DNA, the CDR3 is TGTGCCAGCACTCAAACAGGGGGCCGGGCGGAGTCGTACTTC. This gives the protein CASTQTGGRAESYF.

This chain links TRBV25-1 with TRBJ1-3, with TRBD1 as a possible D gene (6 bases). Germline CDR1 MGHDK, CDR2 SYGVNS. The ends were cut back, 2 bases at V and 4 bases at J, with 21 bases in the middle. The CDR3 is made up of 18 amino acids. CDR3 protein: CASSEGTRVGANGNTIYF. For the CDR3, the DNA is TGTGCCAGCAGTGAAGGGACGCGCGTGGGGGCAAACGGAAACACCATATATTTT.

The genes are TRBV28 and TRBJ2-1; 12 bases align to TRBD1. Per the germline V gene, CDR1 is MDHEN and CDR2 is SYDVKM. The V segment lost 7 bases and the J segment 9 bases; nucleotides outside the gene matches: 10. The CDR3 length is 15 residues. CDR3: CASKSPGQGASEQFF. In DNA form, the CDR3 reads TGTGCCAGCAAGTCGCCGGGACAGGGGGCCAGTGAGCAGTTCTTC.

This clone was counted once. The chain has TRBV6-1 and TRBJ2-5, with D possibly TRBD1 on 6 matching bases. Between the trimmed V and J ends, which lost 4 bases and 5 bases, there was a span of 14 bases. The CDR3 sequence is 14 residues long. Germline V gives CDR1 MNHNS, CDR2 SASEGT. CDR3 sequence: CASSAYRAPETQYF. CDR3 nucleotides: TGTGCCAGCAGTGCGTACAGGGCACCGGAGACCCAGTACTTC.

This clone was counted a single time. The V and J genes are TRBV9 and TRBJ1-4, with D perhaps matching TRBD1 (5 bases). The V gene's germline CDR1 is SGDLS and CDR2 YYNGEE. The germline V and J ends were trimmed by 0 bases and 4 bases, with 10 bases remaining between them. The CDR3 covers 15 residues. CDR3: CASSVDGGNNEKLFF. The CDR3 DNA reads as TGTGCCAGCAGCGTAGATGGGGGAAATAATGAAAAACTGTTTTTT.

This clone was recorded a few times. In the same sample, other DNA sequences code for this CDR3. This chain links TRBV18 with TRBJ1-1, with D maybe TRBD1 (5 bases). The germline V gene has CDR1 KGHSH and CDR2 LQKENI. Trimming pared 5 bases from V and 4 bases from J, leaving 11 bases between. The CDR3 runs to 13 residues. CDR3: CASSLQGGTEAFF. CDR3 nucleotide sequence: TGTGCCAGCTCATTGCAGGGAGGCACTGAAGCTTTCTTT.

In DNA form, the CDR3 reads TGTGCCAGTAGTATAGTTGCAGGGGGTTTAACAGAGACCCAGTACTTC. Protein product: CASSIVAGGLTETQYF. The chain combines TRBV19 with TRBJ2-5, with 7 bases identical to TRBD1. This CDR3 has 16 amino acids. The V and J ends lost 1 base and 4 bases, in that order; junction bases with no gene match: 9. Germline loops: CDR1 LNHDA, CDR2 SQIVND (reference sequence).

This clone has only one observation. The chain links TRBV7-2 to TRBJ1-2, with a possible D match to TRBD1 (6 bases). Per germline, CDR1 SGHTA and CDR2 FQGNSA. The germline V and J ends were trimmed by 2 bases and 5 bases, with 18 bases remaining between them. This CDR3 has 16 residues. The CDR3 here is CASSLMSGAARYGYTF. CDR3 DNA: TGTGCCAGCAGCTTAATGTCAGGGGCCGCACGGTATGGCTACACCTTC.

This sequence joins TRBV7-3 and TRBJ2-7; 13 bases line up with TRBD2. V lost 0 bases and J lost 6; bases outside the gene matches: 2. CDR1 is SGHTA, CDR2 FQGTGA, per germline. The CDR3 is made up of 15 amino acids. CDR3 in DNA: TGTGCCAGCAGCTTAACGGGGACTAGCGGGATCGAGCAGTACTTC. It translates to CASSLTGTSGIEQYF.

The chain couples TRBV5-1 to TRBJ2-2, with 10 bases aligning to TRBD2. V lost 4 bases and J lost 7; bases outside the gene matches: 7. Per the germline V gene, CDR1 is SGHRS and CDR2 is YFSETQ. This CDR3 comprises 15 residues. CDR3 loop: CASSPTSGWVGELFF. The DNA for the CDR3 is TGCGCCAGCAGCCCGACTAGCGGGTGGGTCGGGGAGCTGTTTTTT.

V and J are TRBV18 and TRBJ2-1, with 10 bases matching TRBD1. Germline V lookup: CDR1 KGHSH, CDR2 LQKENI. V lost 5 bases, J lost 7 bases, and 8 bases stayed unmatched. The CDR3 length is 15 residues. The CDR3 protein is CASSLDRGDPNEQFF. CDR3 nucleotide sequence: TGTGCCAGCTCATTGGACAGGGGGGATCCGAATGAGCAGTTCTTC.

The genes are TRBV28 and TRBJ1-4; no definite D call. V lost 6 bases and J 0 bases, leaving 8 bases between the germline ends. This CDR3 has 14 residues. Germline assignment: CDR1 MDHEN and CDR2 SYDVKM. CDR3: CASSTPATNEKLFF. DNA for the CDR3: TGTGCCAGCAGCACCCCCGCAACTAATGAAAAACTGTTTTTT.

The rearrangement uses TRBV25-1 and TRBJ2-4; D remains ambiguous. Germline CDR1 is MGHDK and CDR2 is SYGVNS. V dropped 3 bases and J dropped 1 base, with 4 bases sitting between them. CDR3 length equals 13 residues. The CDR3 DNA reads TGTGCCAGCAGTGATATCGCCAAAAACATTCAGTACTTC. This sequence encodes CASSDIAKNIQYF.

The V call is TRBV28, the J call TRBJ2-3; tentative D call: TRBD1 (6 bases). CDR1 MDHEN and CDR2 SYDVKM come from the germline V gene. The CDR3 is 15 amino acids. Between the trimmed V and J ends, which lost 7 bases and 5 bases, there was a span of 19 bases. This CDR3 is CASTYLRQVGDTQYF. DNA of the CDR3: TGTGCCAGCACCTATCTTCGACAGGTTGGAGATACGCAGTATTTT.